The rows below give T cell receptor beta chains drawn from one sample of a study of shared clonotypes between healthy human individuals. Generated by immunoSEQ multiplex PCR, the TCRdb table keeps only in-frame clones and is missing some. This table has 2 million to 2.5 million clones, 95% appearing once. Sequencing input: naive CD4+ T cells sorted from blood. The source is a man younger than 30 in good health. CDR3s include the opening cysteine and the closing phenylalanine or tryptophan. Fields, in order: D gene, V gene, J gene, clone size, CDR3 DNA, CDR3 protein. A D gene is named only where the DNA matches it firmly. Expanded clones are given a class, and other clones once, few, many or no size at all.

.,TRBV9,TRBJ1-3,.,TGTGCCAGCAGCGTAGAGGATATGGGAAACACCATATATTTT,CASSVEDMGNTIYF
TRBD1,TRBV29-1,TRBJ2-7,.,TGCAGCGCTGCTGGGGCAGGGGGCTCCTCCTACGAGCAGTACTTC,CSAAGAGGSSYEQYF
.,TRBV7-9,TRBJ2-3,.,TGTGCCAGCAGCTCTTCCCGGGGCGGGTGGGGCACAGATACGCAGTATTTT,CASSSSRGGWGTDTQYF
.,TRBV6-6,TRBJ2-7,.,TGTGCCAGCAGTCTTTCAGAACAGTCCTACGAGCAGTACTTC,CASSLSEQSYEQYF
.,TRBV11-2,TRBJ1-4,.,TGTGCCAGCAGCTTCTCAGGACCGAATGAAAAACTGTTTTTT,CASSFSGPNEKLFF
TRBD1,TRBV7-9,TRBJ2-7,.,TGTGCCAGCAGCTCCAGACAGGGCGAGCAGTACTTC,CASSSRQGEQYF
.,TRBV25-1,TRBJ2-5,.,TGTGCCAGCAGTGAAGGGGCTACCGCAGACTCCCAAGAGACCCAGTACTTC,CASSEGATADSQETQYF
.,TRBV27,TRBJ1-6,.,TGTGCCAGCAGTTTACTTTACTCCTATAATTCACCCCTCCACTTT,CASSLLYSYNSPLHF
.,TRBV7-2,TRBJ2-7,.,TGTGCCAGCAGCTTAGGCGGGATCTACGAGCAGTACTTC,CASSLGGIYEQYF
.,TRBV5-4,TRBJ2-6,.,TGTGCCAGCTTCGGGCGCTTTGGGGCCAACGTCCTGACTTTC,CASFGRFGANVLTF
TRBD1,TRBV27,TRBJ2-3,.,TGTGCCAGCAGTGGCTATAGACCCGACAGGGCCGGAAGCACAGATACGCAGTATTTT,CASSGYRPDRAGSTDTQYF
.,TRBV6-6,TRBJ1-6,once,TGTGCCAGCAGTCACGGTAGTGAAAATTCACCCCTCCACTTT,CASSHGSENSPLHF
.,TRBV4-3,TRBJ1-1,once,TGCGCCAGCAGCCAAGACAGGGGTACTGAAGCTTTCTTT,CASSQDRGTEAFF
TRBD2,TRBV6-5,TRBJ2-5,.,TGTGCCAGCAGCCGGACTAGCGGGAGCCAGACCCAGTACTTC,CASSRTSGSQTQYF
.,TRBV20-1,TRBJ2-3,.,TGCAGTGTAGAGGGGGGTACGCAGTATTTT,CSVEGGTQYF
.,TRBV5-1,TRBJ1-4,.,TGCGCCAGCAGCTTGGGTGGGCAGACCCCAACTAATGAAAAACTGTTTTTT,CASSLGGQTPTNEKLFF
.,TRBV6-5,TRBJ1-6,.,TGTGCCAGCAGTTCCCAGAATTCACCCCTCCACTTT,CASSSQNSPLHF
TRBD1,TRBV2,TRBJ1-2,.,TGTGCCAGCAGTCTCGACAGGGTCGGCGGCTATGGCTACACCTTC,CASSLDRVGGYGYTF
.,TRBV6-5,TRBJ2-5,once,TGTGCCAGCAGTCCCGCCCTTTCTTCCAAGAGGTCCCAGTACTTC,CASSPALSSKRSQYF
.,TRBV7-2,TRBJ1-2,.,TGTGCCAGCAGTACAGGGCCGGGCTATGGCTACACCTTC,CASSTGPGYGYTF
.,TRBV23-1,TRBJ1-1,.,TGCGCCAGCAGTCAATCCCGGCGGTTGCTCATGAACACTGAAGCTTTCTTT,CASSQSRRLLMNTEAFF
TRBD1,TRBV7-9,TRBJ2-7,.,TGTGCCAGCAGCTCCCAGGGGGAACGGGGCTCTTACGAGCAGTACTTC,CASSSQGERGSYEQYF
TRBD1,TRBV28,TRBJ2-2,.,TGTGCCAGCAGCTTCGGACAGGTTGCCACCGGGGAGCTGTTTTTT,CASSFGQVATGELFF
.,TRBV18,TRBJ2-7,once,TGTGCCAGCTCACCAGGGCAGAGCTACGAGCAGTACTTC,CASSPGQSYEQYF
.,TRBV2,TRBJ2-7,.,TGTGCCAGCAGGGGGACGAACTCCTACGAGCAGTACTTC,CASRGTNSYEQYF
TRBD2,TRBV9,TRBJ2-1,.,TGTGCCAGCAGCTCTAAAACGGGGGGTACTTACAATGAGCAGTTCTTC,CASSSKTGGTYNEQFF
.,TRBV9,TRBJ1-3,.,TGTGCCAGCAGCGTAGCAGCCCCAGGGAGCTCTGGAAACACCATATATTTT,CASSVAAPGSSGNTIYF
.,TRBV11-3,TRBJ1-6,.,TGTGCCAGCAGCTTAGAGGCTGGGTCACCCCTCCACTTT,CASSLEAGSPLHF
TRBD2,TRBV7-2,TRBJ2-7,.,TGTGCCAGCAGCTCGGGACTAGCGGAGGTCGACGAGCAGTACTTC,CASSSGLAEVDEQYF
.,TRBV5-8,TRBJ2-5,.,TGTGCCAGCAGCTTCGAAACCCCAAGGGAGACCCAGTACTTC,CASSFETPRETQYF
.,TRBV12-2,TRBJ1-2,.,TGTGCAAGTCGCAACTCAGGGCGGGCTAACTATGGCTACACCTTC,CASRNSGRANYGYTF
.,TRBV7-9,TRBJ2-3,.,TGTGCCAGCAGCTTAGTTTCAGCGGTCCACACAGATACGCAGTATTTT,CASSLVSAVHTDTQYF
TRBD1,TRBV5-4,TRBJ2-3,.,TGTGCCAGCAGCCCCATCGGACAGGGGACAGATACGCAGTATTTT,CASSPIGQGTDTQYF
.,TRBV2,TRBJ1-5,.,TGTGCCAGCACCCTCGAGGGGTCTCAGCCCCAGCATTTT,CASTLEGSQPQHF
.,TRBV4-1,TRBJ2-1,.,TGCGCCAGCAGCCAAGGCCTAGCCGATGAGCAGTTCTTC,CASSQGLADEQFF
TRBD2,TRBV11-2,TRBJ2-1,.,TGTGCCAGCAGCGCCGTCTGGCTAGCGGGGGGGAATGAGCAGTTCTTC,CASSAVWLAGGNEQFF
.,TRBV5-1,TRBJ1-1,.,TGCGCCAGCTACCCAGTGGGAGTGAACACTGAAGCTTTCTTT,CASYPVGVNTEAFF
.,TRBV5-1,TRBJ1-6,.,TGCGCCAGCAGCCCGGACAGTAATTCACCCCTCCACTTT,CASSPDSNSPLHF
TRBD2,TRBV25-1,TRBJ2-3,.,TGTGCCAGCAGTGCGCTAGCGGGGGGTGGCGCAGATACGCAGTATTTT,CASSALAGGGADTQYF
TRBD1,TRBV5-1,TRBJ1-1,once,TGCGCCAGCAGCTTGCTAGGAGGCCAGGGGGACATGAACACTGAAGCTTTCTTT,CASSLLGGQGDMNTEAFF
.,TRBV7-9,TRBJ1-3,.,TGTGCCAGCAGCTTAGCCATATCTGGAAACACCATATATTTT,CASSLAISGNTIYF
.,TRBV11-2,TRBJ2-1,.,TGTGCCAGCAGCCCCCGACTGGAGAGCTCCTACAATGAGCAGTTCTTC,CASSPRLESSYNEQFF
TRBD1,TRBV10-3,TRBJ2-2,.,TGTGCCATCAGTCAAGGAGGACAGGGGATCGGCGGGGAGCTGTTTTTT,CAISQGGQGIGGELFF
.,TRBV23-1,TRBJ2-1,.,TGCGCCAGCCTCAGGGGTGAGCAGTTCTTC,CASLRGEQFF